The 28 T cell receptor beta chains listed next were all sequenced from one sample in a study of low-dose radiotherapy and immunotherapy resistance in tumors. The time point here: before trial treatment. TRAV and TRBV primers primed cDNA for both TCRalpha and TCRbeta. With a constant-region primer and a V-primer adapter, TCRs were subjected to about 20 PCR cycles of amplification. MiXCR, run by TCRdb on the reads, gives a single entry per CDR3 protein. In the table there are about 60,000 distinct CDR3 sequences, almost 25% of which are singletons. The sample was PBMCs, taken before treatment. Receptors originate from a male donor with prostate cancer.

There are a few counts of this clonotype. The gene calls are TRBV2 and TRBJ2-7, with D unresolved. V shed 3 bases and J shed 0 bases, with 9 bases lying between them. Germline loops: CDR1 SNHLY, CDR2 FYNNEI. The CDR3 covers 14 residues. In DNA, the CDR3 is TGTGCCAGCAGTGACGGGCACAGCTCCTACGAGCAGTACTTC. It codes for CASSDGHSSYEQYF. The complete variable domain, with remaining parts taken from reference TRBV2 and TRBJ2-7, reads EPEVTQTPSHQVTQMGQEVILRCVPISNHLYFYWYRQILGQKVEFLVSFYNNEISEKSEIFDDQFSVERPDGSNFTLKIRSTKLEDSAMYFCASSDGHSSYEQYFGPGTRLTVT.

The rearrangement links TRBV28 to TRBJ2-7; 8 positions match TRBD2. This CDR3 comprises 16 residues. V lost 1 base and J lost 3; bases outside the gene matches: 8. Per germline, CDR1 MDHEN and CDR2 SYDVKM. The CDR3 sequence is CASSLSAGTSIYEQYF. CDR3 in DNA: TGTGCCAGCAGTTTATCTGCCGGGACTAGTATCTACGAGCAGTACTTC.

This clonotype was seen ten or more times. This chain connects TRBV5-4 to TRBJ1-1; D not resolved. Germline V gives CDR1 SGHNT, CDR2 YYREEE (reference sequence). CDR3 size: 18 residues. V was cut by 5 bases and J by 1 base, with 24 bases left in between. CDR3 in DNA: TGTGCCAGCAGTAAAATCACTTTCGACGGTAGGACGAACACTGAAGCTTTCTTT. Translating it yields CASSKITFDGRTNTEAFF.

Ten or more counts support this clonotype. The chain is built from TRBV2 and TRBJ2-3; perhaps TRBD1 as D (6 bases). Germline CDR1 is SNHLY and CDR2 is FYNNEI. This CDR3 has 15 amino acids. Trimming left V 8 bases short and J 0 bases short, with 15 bases between. CDR3 DNA: TGTGCCAGCCAAGCGACAGGCGCTAGCACAGATACGCAGTATTTT. As protein: CASQATGASTDTQYF. The full variable domain, in which reference TRBV2 and TRBJ2-3 provide the parts outside the CDR3, is EPEVTQTPSHQVTQMGQEVILRCVPISNHLYFYWYRQILGQKVEFLVSFYNNEISEKSEIFDDQFSVERPDGSNFTLKIRSTKLEDSAMYFCASQATGASTDTQYFGPGTRLTVL.

This clonotype was picked up one time. This chain joins TRBV7-3 and TRBJ2-1; the D gene is possibly TRBD2 (5 bases). Trimming took off 6 bases at V and 7 bases at J, with 13 bases between the two ends. Germline V CDR1 and CDR2: SGHTA, FQGTGA. There are 13 residues in the CDR3. The CDR3 loop is CASSSGGGNEQFF. The CDR3 DNA reads as TGTGCCAGCAGTTCAGGAGGTGGGAATGAGCAGTTCTTC.

The V call is TRBV5-6, the J call TRBJ1-2; D unclear. The CDR3 contains 15 residues. In germline, CDR1 is SGHDT, CDR2 YYEEEE. V was shortened by 2 bases and J by 8 bases, with 19 bases between the two germline ends. The CDR3 sequence is CASSLVSSRVGGYTF. CDR3 nucleotide sequence: TGTGCCAGCAGCTTAGTCTCCTCCCGGGTGGGAGGCTACACCTTC. Looking up the rest from reference TRBV5-6 and TRBJ1-2 gives the full variable domain: DAGVTQSPTHLIKTRGQQVTLRCSPKSGHDTVSWYQQALGQGPQFIFQYYEEEERQRGNFPDRFSGHQFPNYSSELNVNALLLGDSALYLCASSLVSSRVGGYTFGSGTRLTVV.

The chain has TRBV5-4 and TRBJ2-5; the D gene is possibly TRBD2 (6 bases). The CDR3 is 15 amino acids. Germline loops: CDR1 SGHNT, CDR2 YYREEE (reference sequence). V was trimmed by 2 bases and J by 4 bases, leaving 15 bases between them. The CDR3 nucleotides are TGTGCCAGCAGCTTTGGAGGTGGGGGAGGAGAGACCCAGTACTTC. Protein product: CASSFGGGGGETQYF.

The chain employs TRBV27 and TRBJ1-4; D is undetermined. V dropped 8 bases and J dropped 5 bases, with 15 bases sitting between them. Germline CDR1 and CDR2: MNHEY and SMNVEV (reference sequence). The CDR3 is 14 amino acids. Here the CDR3 reads CASRRGVGNEKLFF. The CDR3, as DNA: TGTGCCAGCCGCCGCGGAGTGGGGAATGAAAAACTGTTTTTT.

The gene calls are TRBV5-1 and TRBJ2-3; D gene ambiguous. Germline loops: CDR1 SGHRS, CDR2 YFSETQ. V was shortened by 1 base and J by 6 bases, with 9 bases between the two germline ends. The CDR3 runs 13 residues. CDR3 sequence: CASSLHRADTQYF. Here the CDR3 DNA reads TGCGCCAGCAGCTTGCACCGCGCTGATACGCAGTATTTT.

A few counts support this clonotype. The chain couples TRBV28 to TRBJ2-7; possible D gene TRBD1, 5 bases. Germline CDR1 is MDHEN and CDR2 is SYDVKM. The V gene lost 3 bases and the J gene lost 5 bases, with 14 bases spanning the gap. The CDR3 is 14 residues long. The CDR3 loop is CASSLGQGRHEQYF. CDR3 in DNA: TGTGCCAGCAGTTTGGGCCAGGGAAGACACGAGCAGTACTTC.

This clonotype occurred many times. The chain has TRBV7-9 and TRBJ1-6, with TRBD1 matching 7 bases. CDR3 size: 15 residues. In germline, CDR1 is SEHNR, CDR2 FQNEAQ (reference sequence). The junction had 5 bases not matched to a gene; V was cut back by 5 bases and J by 4 bases. The DNA for the CDR3 is TGTGCCAGCAGCCCCGGGACAGAGTATAATTCACCCCTCCACTTT. It yields the protein CASSPGTEYNSPLHF.

This clonotype was observed at least ten times. V usage is TRBV4-2 and J usage is TRBJ2-7; unclear D gene. This CDR3 contains 12 residues. Trimming stripped 0 bases from V and 3 bases from J, with 3 bases between. From germline, CDR1 is LGHNA and CDR2 YNFKEQ. CDR3 coding DNA: TGTGCCAGCAGCCAAGATCGCTACGAGCAGTACTTC. Translated, it gives CASSQDRYEQYF.

This clonotype occurred many times. The V call is TRBV3-1, the J call TRBJ1-2; D remains ambiguous. V shed 0 bases and J shed 8 bases, with 4 bases lying between them. The CDR3 loop spans 11 amino acids. The germline V gene has CDR1 LGHDT and CDR2 YNNKEL (reference sequence). CDR3 in DNA: TGTGCCAGCAGCCAAGAATCGGGCTACACCTTC. Translated, it gives CASSQESGYTF. Together with reference TRBV3-1 and TRBJ1-2, the CDR3 gives the full variable domain: DTAVSQTPKYLVTQMGNDKSIKCEQNLGHDTMYWYKQDSKKFLKIMFSYNNKELIINETVPNRFSPKSPDKAHLNLHINSLELGDSAVYFCASSQESGYTFGSGTRLTVV.

V gene TRBV7-3 combines with J gene TRBJ2-2; D uncertain. Per the germline V gene, CDR1 is SGHTA and CDR2 is FQGTGA. CDR3 length equals 12 residues. Trimming stripped 0 bases from V and 8 bases from J, with 4 bases between. The CDR3 is CASSLTSGELFF. The DNA for the CDR3 is TGTGCCAGCAGCTTAACTTCAGGGGAGCTGTTTTTT. Using reference TRBV7-3 and TRBJ2-2 for the parts outside the CDR3, the full variable domain is GAGVSQTPSNKVTEKGKYVELRCDPISGHTALYWYRQSLGQGPEFLIYFQGTGAADDSGLPNDRFFAVRPEGSVSTLKIQRTERGDSAVYLCASSLTSGELFFGEGSRLTVL.

The chain carries TRBV29-1 and TRBJ2-3, with D unclear. CDR3 length equals 13 residues. The germline V gene has CDR1 SQVTM and CDR2 ANQGSEA. The V and J ends lost 1 base and 6 bases respectively, with 11 bases between them. CDR3 in amino acids: CSVEASPADTQYF. CDR3 DNA: TGCAGCGTTGAAGCCTCACCTGCGGATACGCAGTATTTT.

The V and J genes are TRBV29-1 and TRBJ2-2; D is undetermined. Germline values: CDR1 SQVTM, CDR2 ANQGSEA. Trimming removed 0 bases at V and 7 bases at J, with 6 bases between. CDR3 size: 12 residues. CDR3: CSVEDQNGELFF. The CDR3 DNA is TGCAGCGTTGAAGATCAAAACGGGGAGCTGTTTTTT.

This clonotype was recorded at least ten times. J is TRBJ2-3 and V is TRBV28; 11 nucleotides match TRBD2. After removal of 3 bases from V and 4 bases from J, the junction contained 6 bases not matched to a gene. The CDR3 loop spans 16 amino acids. Germline assignment: CDR1 MDHEN and CDR2 SYDVKM. CDR3 DNA: TGTGCCAGCAGTTTCCTAGCGGGAGGTCGGTCAGATACGCAGTATTTT. This gives the protein CASSFLAGGRSDTQYF.

This clonotype was detected ten times or more. This chain joins TRBV3-1 and TRBJ2-7; 8 bases agree with TRBD2. The CDR3 has 15 residues. V was pared by 7 bases and J by 4 bases, with 12 bases of the junction left unmatched. Germline V gene sequence: CDR1 LGHDT, CDR2 YNNKEL (reference sequence). For the CDR3, the DNA is TGTGCCAGCACCGAAGGGAGCGGGAGAGGGTACGAGCAGTACTTC. This gives the protein CASTEGSGRGYEQYF.

This clonotype was seen repeatedly, ten times or more. The gene calls are TRBV28 and TRBJ1-1, with D possibly TRBD1 on 5 matching bases. The CDR3 extends over 16 amino acids. V was pared by 5 bases and J by 4 bases, with 20 bases between. Germline loops: CDR1 MDHEN, CDR2 SYDVKM. The CDR3 sequence is CASSPSGKGRSTEAFF. CDR3 sequence (DNA): TGTGCCAGCAGTCCCTCCGGAAAGGGGAGGTCCACTGAAGCTTTCTTT.

At least ten counts were recorded for this clonotype. This chain connects TRBV5-4 to TRBJ2-7, with 12 bases that match TRBD1. The CDR3 extends over 15 amino acids. Germline V gene sequence: CDR1 SGHNT, CDR2 YYREEE (reference sequence). V shed 4 bases, J shed 7 bases, and the junction held 9 bases outside the gene matches. For the CDR3, the DNA is TGTGCCAGCAGCGCACCGGGACAGGGGGCGGATGAGCAGTACTTC. Translating it yields CASSAPGQGADEQYF.

Turning to this clonotype: A single base separates this from a much larger clone, so it may be a read error. This chain links TRBV19 with TRBJ2-7; 9 bases are shared with TRBD2. The CDR3 has 17 residues. Germline CDR1 is LNHDA and CDR2 is SQIVND (reference sequence). V lost 3 bases to trimming and J lost 7 bases; unmatched junction nucleotides: 16. CDR3 DNA sequence: TGTGCCAGTAGTATTCCCCTACTAGCGGGCCGGGGGAATGAGCAGTACTTC. Its translation: CASSIPLLAGRGNEQYF.

This clonotype was counted only a few times. This is likely an artifact of a read error, given a far larger clone one base away. The chain carries TRBV2 and TRBJ2-7; 8 nucleotides agree with TRBD1. CDR1 and CDR2 from the germline V gene are SNHLY and FYNNEI. The V gene end was trimmed by 8 bases and the J gene end by 7 bases; junction bases not matched to a gene: 13. The CDR3 runs 14 residues. The DNA of the CDR3 is TGTGCCAGCTCCCCGGACAGGGCTTACAATGAGCAGTACTTC. It specifies CASSPDRAYNEQYF.

The gene calls are TRBV5-4 and TRBJ2-1; TRBD1 agrees at 7 bases. The length of the CDR3 is 15 residues. Trimming removed 1 base from V and 6 bases from J; junction bases left unmatched: 7. The germline gives CDR1 SGHNT, CDR2 YYREEE (reference sequence). The CDR3 region is CASSLRETGSNEQFF. The CDR3 DNA follows: TGTGCCAGCAGCTTGCGTGAGACAGGGTCCAATGAGCAGTTCTTC.

J is TRBJ2-1 and V is TRBV7-2; D is perhaps TRBD2 (5 bases). The CDR3 sequence is 13 residues long. V was clipped by 7 bases and J by 6 bases, with 13 bases between them. Germline V gene lookup returns CDR1 SGHTA and CDR2 FQGNSA. The CDR3 nucleotides read TGTGCCAGCACTCTAAGCGGAGTCAATGAGCAGTTCTTC. This translates into CASTLSGVNEQFF.

This clonotype was counted many times. The rearrangement links TRBV6-8 to TRBJ1-1; a possible D gene is TRBD1 (6 bases). CDR1 MNHGY and CDR2 SAAAGT come from the germline V gene. V lost 7 bases, J lost 5 bases, and 14 bases lay in between. This CDR3 region has 13 residues. CDR3 coding DNA: TGTGCCAGCACCAGAACAGGGAGGACTGAAGCTTTCTTT. Its translation: CASTRTGRTEAFF.

This clonotype was detected ten times or more. The chain employs TRBV12-5 and TRBJ2-4; D uncertain. This CDR3 is 16 amino acids long. V lost 2 bases and J 0 bases, leaving 11 bases between the germline ends. Germline V CDR1 and CDR2: LGHNT, FRNRAP. CDR3 nucleotide sequence: TGTGCTAGTGGTTTGATAGTAGACACAGCCAAAAACATTCAGTACTTC. Its protein product is CASGLIVDTAKNIQYF.

As concerns this clonotype: With a far larger clone one base away, a read error is the likely cause. The chain is built from TRBV2 and TRBJ2-5; 9 bases are a match to TRBD2. Germline CDR1 reads SNHLY; CDR2 reads FYNNEI. This CDR3 has 16 residues. V lost 8 bases and J lost 4; bases outside the gene matches: 14. The CDR3: CASRQEGGGARETQYF. CDR3 in DNA: TGTGCCAGCCGCCAAGAAGGCGGGGGGGCCAGAGAGACCCAGTACTTC.

This rearrangement joins TRBV7-8 to TRBJ2-7, with 7 bases lining up with TRBD1. The CDR3 extends over 14 amino acids. V was clipped by 5 bases and J by 12 bases; unmatched bases: 16. Germline V CDR1 and CDR2: SGHVS, FQNEAQ. CDR3 nucleotides: TGTGCCAGCAGCCGGAGACAGGGCCCCTACGAACTGTACTTC. It encodes CASSRRQGPYELYF. Combining the CDR3 with reference TRBV7-8 and TRBJ2-7 gives the whole variable domain GAGVSQSPRYKVAKRGQDVALRCDPISGHVSLFWYQQALGQGPEFLTYFQNEAQLDKSGLPSDRFFAERPEGSVSTLKIQRTQQEDSAVYLCASSRRQGPYELYFGPGTRLTVT.